This TCR beta chain was documented in a study of blood T cell repertoires in COVID-19. Method: immunoSEQ multiplex PCR; TCRdb's copy keeps in-frame clones and lacks some. The sample holds approximately 270,000 clones, roughly 88% seen once. The CDR3 runs to 15 residues. Trimming removed 0 bases at V and 3 bases at J, with 10 bases between. In germline, CDR1 is KGHSH, CDR2 LQKENI. The Seattle site enrolled patients during active infection and followed them longitudinally. Sample: peripheral blood. V and J are TRBV18 and TRBJ2-3; D is unclear. The sequence was obtained from a human donor with COVID-19, enrolled during active disease. The donor label of this sample is uncertain. CDR3 loop: CASSPPSQTTDTQYF. Here the CDR3 DNA reads TGTGCCAGCTCACCACCTTCTCAGACTACAGATACGCAGTATTTT.